The rows below give T cell receptor beta chains drawn from one sample of a study of T-cell memory formation after mild COVID-19. TCRdb called the 5' RACE reads again in MiXCR, with one record for every CDR3 protein. The table shows roughly 320,000 distinct CDR3 sequences, with 25% to 30% occurring only once. The sequenced sample consisted of PBMCs or a T cell subset sorted from them (not recorded which). Source of these receptors: an adult woman who had mild COVID-19 (a few samples of this study predate the infection). Cell type and time point are not known. CDR3s include the opening cysteine and the closing phenylalanine or tryptophan. Each record gives: V gene, D gene, clone size, J gene, CDR3 protein, CDR3 DNA. A D gene is named only where the DNA matches it firmly. Rows give clone size only sometimes, using once, few, many, or a class for an expanded clone.

>TRBV24-1|TRBD2|NA|TRBJ2-1
CATSFKAGGVDEQFF
TGTGCCACCAGTTTCAAAGCGGGGGGTGTCGATGAGCAGTTCTTC
>TRBV12-3/TRBV12-4|NA|NA|TRBJ1-5
CASSRVKGPFNQPQHF
TGTGCCAGCAGCCGGGTGAAGGGGCCCTTCAATCAGCCCCAGCATTTT
>TRBV10-1|NA|NA|TRBJ2-3
CASSESKVGTLQSTQYF
TGCGCCAGCAGTGAGTCGAAGGTTGGGACACTACAGAGTACGCAGTATTTT
>TRBV5-6|TRBD1|NA|TRBJ2-3
CASSPRTGIADTQYF
TGTGCCAGCAGCCCCAGGACAGGGATCGCAGATACGCAGTATTTT
>TRBV11-3|TRBD2|NA|TRBJ2-5
CASSFGLAGVPASETQYF
TGTGCCAGCAGCTTTGGACTAGCGGGAGTGCCGGCCTCGGAGACCCAGTACTTC
>TRBV5-1|NA|NA|TRBJ2-1
CASSQEARNEQFF
TGCGCCAGCAGCCAGGAGGCCCGCAATGAGCAGTTCTTC
>TRBV7-6|NA|few|TRBJ2-2
CASSWGQNTGELFF
TGTGCCAGCAGCTGGGGACAGAACACCGGGGAGCTGTTTTTT
>TRBV29-1|NA|NA|TRBJ1-2
CSVESGEWYGYTF
TGCAGCGTTGAATCGGGGGAATGGTATGGCTACACCTTC
>TRBV5-1|TRBD2|NA|TRBJ2-1
CASSFPIAGASYNEQFF
TGCGCCAGCAGCTTCCCCATAGCGGGGGCCAGCTACAATGAGCAGTTCTTC
>TRBV10-3|NA|NA|TRBJ2-1
CAISDQGGTWEQFF
TGTGCCATCAGTGATCAGGGGGGGACGTGGGAGCAGTTCTTC